This T cell receptor beta chain was observed in a study of response to subunit inactivated influenza vaccine. Broader study findings: Seasonal influenza vaccination, on each occasion, was suggested by the authors to recruit few new T cells.

About this clonotype itself: Its antigen is not known.

TCRdb used MiXCR to reprocess the RT-PCR reads, holding one entry per CDR3 protein. Among hundreds of thousands of distinct CDR3 sequences listed, about 15% were seen once. Germline trimming cut 0 bases from V and 2 bases from J; bases unmatched to any gene: 6. The CDR3 runs 16 residues. Germline assignment: CDR1 SGDLS and CDR2 YYNGEE. The source is a middle-aged man who received an inactivated influenza vaccine. The specimen was PBMCs from blood, collected 14 days before vaccination. The chain employs TRBV9 and TRBJ2-3, with 7 bases matching TRBD2. CDR3: CASSVAASGFTDTQYF. The CDR3 DNA reads TGTGCCAGCAGCGTAGCGGCTAGCGGATTCACAGATACGCAGTATTTT.